One sample yielded the 25 T cell receptor beta chains listed below, sequenced in a study of human T cells and chemical hapten exposure. In TCRdb, the RACE reads were re-called with MiXCR into one record per CDR3 protein. This sample carries more than 250,000 distinct CDR3 sequences, about 7.7% of them seen once, and the ten largest clones take less than 1.5%. Time point meaning: pre-sensitization, week 0. Treatment in this sample: therapeutic diphenylcyclopropenone sensitization with weekly scalp DPC. The specimen was whole blood, collected in connection with sensitization to the hapten diphenylcyclopropenone (DPC). These receptors originate from a man younger than 35 with alopecia areata. Some clones in this sample may be carry-over from other donors' samples.

The table lists this clonotype with a few counts. The V and J genes are TRBV9 and TRBJ2-1; D is undetermined. V lost 3 bases and J 3 bases, leaving 13 bases between the germline ends. CDR1 SGDLS and CDR2 YYNGEE come from the germline V gene. The CDR3 loop spans 15 amino acids. DNA of the CDR3: TGTGCCAGCAGCGAGGGCCAATTCTACTACAATGAGCAGTTCTTC. This translates into CASSEGQFYYNEQFF.

Ten or more counts support this clonotype. The chain recombines TRBV7-2 with TRBJ2-2, with 7 bases that match TRBD1. With V trimmed by 2 bases and J by 5 bases, 5 bases remained unmatched. Germline CDR1 is SGHTA and CDR2 is FQGNSA. This CDR3 region has 15 residues. The CDR3 DNA reads as TGTGCCAGCAGCTTACGACAGGGTTATACCGGGGAGCTGTTTTTT. This encodes CASSLRQGYTGELFF.

This clonotype came up a few times. The CDR3 sequence: CASSPDGTVYEQYF. The CDR3 DNA sequence: TGTGCCAGCAGTCCAGACGGAACAGTCTACGAGCAGTACTTC. This chain connects TRBV12-3 or TRBV12-4 to TRBJ2-7; D call uncertain. This CDR3 spans 14 amino acids. V was clipped by 5 bases and J by 3 bases, with 14 bases between them.

In its sample, this clonotype was seen a few times. This chain uses TRBV12-3 or TRBV12-4 with TRBJ2-1, with 13 bases fitting TRBD2. The CDR3 contains 16 residues. The trim removed 6 bases at V and 9 bases at J, leaving 11 bases unmatched. The DNA for the CDR3 is TGTGCCAGCAGCCACCAAACTAGCGGGGGGGCCGGTGAGCAGTTCTTC. Its translation: CASSHQTSGGAGEQFF.

This chain connects TRBV7-8 to TRBJ1-1, with 8 bases identical to TRBD1. Trimming removed 3 bases from V and 4 bases from J; junction bases left unmatched: 13. The CDR3 runs 17 residues. Per germline, CDR1 SGHVS and CDR2 FQNEAQ. The CDR3 DNA is TGTGCCAGCAGCTTGAGGCAGGGGGCTTCTTACGGCACTGAAGCTTTCTTT. It encodes CASSLRQGASYGTEAFF.

V usage is TRBV24-1 and J usage is TRBJ2-3, with 7 bases matching TRBD1. Looked up from germline, CDR1 is KGHDR and CDR2 is SFDVKD. The CDR3 has 15 amino acids. V shed 3 bases, J shed 2 bases, and the junction held 4 bases outside the gene matches. DNA for the CDR3: TGTGCCACCAGTGATGCCGACAGGGCCACAGATACGCAGTATTTT. This codes for CATSDADRATDTQYF.

This clonotype was picked up many times. V is TRBV7-9 and J is TRBJ2-7, with D perhaps matching TRBD1 (5 bases). With 4 bases removed from V and 6 bases from J, the gap between germline ends came to 10 bases. The CDR3 has 12 residues. Germline loops: CDR1 SEHNR, CDR2 FQNEAQ (reference sequence). The CDR3, as DNA: TGTGCCAGCAGCTCATGGGGCATCGAGCAGTACGTC. Its translation is CASSSWGIEQYV.

V and J are TRBV27 and TRBJ2-1; D unresolved. V gave up 7 bases and J gave up 4 bases, with 8 bases separating them. The germline V gene encodes CDR1 MNHEY and CDR2 SMNVEV (reference sequence). This CDR3 is built from 12 residues. The CDR3 sequence is CASTSNYNEQFF. For the CDR3, the DNA is TGTGCCAGCACCTCAAATTACAATGAGCAGTTCTTC.

V usage is TRBV20-1 and J usage is TRBJ1-5; D perhaps matches TRBD1 (6 bases). Trimming pared 3 bases from V and 4 bases from J, leaving 13 bases between. The length of the CDR3 is 14 residues. The V gene's germline CDR1 is DFQATT and CDR2 SNEGSKA (reference sequence). CDR3 sequence reads: CSASNRERNQPQHF. Here the CDR3 DNA reads TGCAGTGCTAGTAACAGGGAGAGAAATCAGCCCCAGCATTTT.

This clonotype has at least ten counts. The rearrangement links TRBV29-1 to TRBJ2-1; D is tentatively TRBD1 or TRBD2 (6 bases each). V shed 7 bases and J shed 2 bases, with 15 bases lying between them. The CDR3 length is 14 residues. Germline loops: CDR1 SQVTM, CDR2 ANQGSEA. The CDR3 is CSAGGPLAYNEQFF. CDR3 DNA sequence: TGCAGCGCCGGGGGCCCTTTGGCCTACAATGAGCAGTTCTTC.

Note on this clonotype: A much larger clone differs by one base, so this may be a read error. This chain links TRBV3-1 with TRBJ1-1; D possibly corresponds to TRBD1 (5 bases). The CDR3 extends over 15 amino acids. Germline V CDR1 and CDR2: LGHDT, YNNKEL (reference sequence). Deletions cut 4 bases from V and 4 bases from J, with 16 bases between. Here the CDR3 DNA reads TGTGCCAGCAGCCGAGACGCGTCGGGGGTCACTGAAGCTTTCTTT. Its protein product is CASSRDASGVTEAFF. Full variable domain (outside the CDR3, taken from reference TRBV3-1 and TRBJ1-1): DTAVSQTPKYLVTQMGNDKSIKCEQNLGHDTMYWYKQDSKKFLKIMFSYNNKELIINETVPNRFSPKSPDKAHLNLHINSLELGDSAVYFCASSRDASGVTEAFFGQGTRLTVV.

In this sample, this clonotype turned up many times. J is TRBJ2-1 and V is TRBV12-3 or TRBV12-4, with D possibly TRBD2 on 7 matching bases. V gave up 5 bases and J gave up 0 bases, with 14 bases separating them. The CDR3 has 16 residues. CDR3 nucleotides: TGTGCCAGCAGTCGTCTAGCGGACAGCTCCTACAATGAGCAGTTCTTC. It codes for CASSRLADSSYNEQFF.

There are many counts of this clonotype. The genes are TRBV29-1 and TRBJ2-1; perhaps TRBD1 as D (5 bases). Germline CDR1 is SQVTM and CDR2 is ANQGSEA. V lost 5 bases and J lost 0, with 8 bases in between. CDR3 size: 13 residues. The CDR3 sequence: CSVSDSSYNEQFF. The CDR3, as DNA: TGCAGCGTTTCAGACAGCTCCTACAATGAGCAGTTCTTC.

The chain uses TRBV6-1 and TRBJ1-4; 7 bases align to TRBD1. This CDR3 has 16 residues. With V trimmed by 8 bases and J by 1 base, 10 bases remained unmatched. From germline, CDR1 is MNHNS and CDR2 SASEGT. This CDR3 reads CASVTLTGVTNEKLFF. DNA of the CDR3: TGTGCCAGCGTAACCCTTACAGGGGTAACTAATGAAAAACTGTTTTTT.

This clonotype was seen at least ten times. The chain combines TRBV6-2 or TRBV6-3 with TRBJ1-5; no firm D call. Germline V CDR1 and CDR2: MNHEY, SVGEGT. The CDR3 runs 12 residues. Trimming left V 7 bases short and J 3 bases short, with 7 bases between. CDR3 sequence: CASTDINQPQHF. As DNA, the CDR3 is TGTGCCAGCACCGATATCAATCAGCCCCAGCATTTT.

This clonotype was recorded a few times. This rearrangement joins TRBV29-1 to TRBJ2-5, with 8 positions matching TRBD1. The CDR3 runs 17 residues. CDR1 SQVTM and CDR2 ANQGSEA come from the germline V gene. J was trimmed by 2 bases and V by 0 bases; bases with no gene match: 11. The CDR3 DNA reads TGCAGCGTTGAAGATGTATTGCCGGACAGGGATCAAGAGACCCAGTACTTC. Translation: CSVEDVLPDRDQETQYF. The full variable domain, in which reference TRBV29-1 and TRBJ2-5 provide the parts outside the CDR3, is SAVISQKPSRDICQRGTSLTIQCQVDSQVTMMFWYRQQPGQSLTLIATANQGSEATYESGFVIDKFPISRPNLTFSTLTVSNMSPEDSSIYLCSVEDVLPDRDQETQYFGPGTRLLVL.

The chain links TRBV7-6 to TRBJ2-7, with D unresolved. CDR1 is SGHVS and CDR2 is FNYEAQ in the germline V gene. V was clipped by 4 bases and J by 4 bases, with 11 bases between them. The CDR3 contains 13 residues. The CDR3 loop is CASSSFRGYEQYF. CDR3 nucleotide sequence: TGTGCCAGCAGCTCCTTTAGAGGTTACGAGCAGTACTTC.

The rearrangement joins TRBV3-1 to TRBJ2-2; 9 positions match TRBD1. The CDR3 runs 16 residues. V lost 4 bases and J lost 7; bases outside the gene matches: 10. CDR1 LGHDT and CDR2 YNNKEL come from the germline V gene (reference sequence). The DNA of the CDR3 is TGTGCCAGCAGCCCTGGGACAGGGATGGCCGGCGGGGAGCTGTTTTTT. Translation: CASSPGTGMAGGELFF.

This chain uses TRBV6-2 or TRBV6-3 with TRBJ2-3; no reliable D call. The V and J ends lost 4 bases and 0 bases respectively, with 11 bases between them. The CDR3 is 15 amino acids. Germline V gene sequence: CDR1 MNHEY, CDR2 SVGEGT. CDR3 coding DNA: TGTGCCAGCAGTTCCGACACCACTAGCACAGATACGCAGTATTTT. This encodes CASSSDTTSTDTQYF.

This clonotype was seen repeatedly, ten times or more. The chain combines TRBV20-1 with TRBJ1-5; the D is unclear. This CDR3 region has 15 residues. Germline values: CDR1 DFQATT, CDR2 SNEGSKA (reference sequence). The V and J ends lost 0 bases and 2 bases respectively, with 11 bases between them. The CDR3 here is CSARDGPNGNQPQHF. CDR3 in DNA: TGCAGTGCTAGAGATGGCCCCAACGGCAATCAGCCCCAGCATTTT.

The V call is TRBV28, the J call TRBJ2-7, with 8 bases fitting TRBD1. V lost 6 bases and J lost 3; bases outside the gene matches: 4. The CDR3 is 13 amino acids. Germline CDR1 reads MDHEN; CDR2 reads SYDVKM. The CDR3 loop reads CASSPTGVYEQYF. The CDR3 DNA is TGTGCCAGCAGCCCGACAGGGGTCTACGAGCAGTACTTC.

The chain combines TRBV12-3 or TRBV12-4 with TRBJ1-1, with 9 bases matching TRBD1. J gave up 9 bases and V 6 bases, and 5 bases lay outside the gene matches. This CDR3 spans 12 amino acids. CDR3 in DNA: TGTGCCAGCAGGTCGGGACAGGGCAAAGCTTTCTTT. Translated, it gives CASRSGQGKAFF.

This clonotype has a count of ten or more. J is TRBJ2-5 and V is TRBV7-8; a possible D gene is TRBD2 (5 bases). This CDR3 comprises 14 residues. The V end lost 4 bases, the J end lost 2 bases, and 11 bases lay between the germline ends. Germline loops: CDR1 SGHVS, CDR2 FQNEAQ. The chain's CDR3 is CASSSLREQETQYF. The DNA for the CDR3 is TGTGCCAGCAGCTCCCTGAGGGAACAAGAGACCCAGTACTTC. Looking up the rest from reference TRBV7-8 and TRBJ2-5 gives the full variable domain: GAGVSQSPRYKVAKRGQDVALRCDPISGHVSLFWYQQALGQGPEFLTYFQNEAQLDKSGLPSDRFFAERPEGSVSTLKIQRTQQEDSAVYLCASSSLREQETQYFGPGTRLLVL.

In this sample, this clonotype turned up a few times. V gene TRBV6-5 combines with J gene TRBJ2-5; 12 bases agree with TRBD2. The CDR3 extends over 16 amino acids. Germline CDR1 reads MNHEY; CDR2 reads SVGAGI. Germline trimming cut 7 bases from V and 6 bases from J; bases unmatched to any gene: 12. This CDR3 reads CASIRTLAGGIKTQYF. DNA for the CDR3: TGTGCCAGCATTCGGACCCTAGCGGGGGGGATAAAGACCCAGTACTTC.

A few counts support this clonotype. The chain has TRBV6-2 or TRBV6-3 and TRBJ2-3; D gene ambiguous. The CDR3 extends over 15 amino acids. The germline gives CDR1 MNHEY, CDR2 SVGEGT. Trimming stripped 7 bases from V and 3 bases from J, with 17 bases between. CDR3 region: CASTPNDIGTDTQYF. The CDR3 bases are TGTGCCAGCACACCAAATGATATCGGGACAGATACGCAGTATTTT.